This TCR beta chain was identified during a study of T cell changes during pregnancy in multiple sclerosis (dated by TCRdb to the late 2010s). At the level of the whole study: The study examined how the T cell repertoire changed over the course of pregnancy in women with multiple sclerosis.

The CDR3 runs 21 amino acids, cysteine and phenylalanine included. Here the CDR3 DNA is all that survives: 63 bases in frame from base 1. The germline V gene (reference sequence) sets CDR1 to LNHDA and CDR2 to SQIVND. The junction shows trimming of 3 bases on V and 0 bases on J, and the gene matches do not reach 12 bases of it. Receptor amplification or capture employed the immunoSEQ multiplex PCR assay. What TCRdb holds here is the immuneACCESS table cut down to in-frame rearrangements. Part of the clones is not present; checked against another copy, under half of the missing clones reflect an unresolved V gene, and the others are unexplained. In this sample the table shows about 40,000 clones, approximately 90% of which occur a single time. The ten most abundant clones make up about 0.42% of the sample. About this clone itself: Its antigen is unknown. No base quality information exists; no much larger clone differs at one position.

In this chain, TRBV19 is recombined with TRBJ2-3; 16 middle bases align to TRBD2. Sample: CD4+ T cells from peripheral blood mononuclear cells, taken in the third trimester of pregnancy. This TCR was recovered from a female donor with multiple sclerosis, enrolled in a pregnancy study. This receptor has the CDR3 CASSIDRAGTSGRASTDTQYF. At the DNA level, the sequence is TGTGCCAGTAGTATCGACAGGGCCGGGACTAGCGGGAGGGCTAGCACAGATACGCAGTATTTT.